One sample yielded the 24 T cell receptor beta chains listed below, sequenced in a study of graft-versus-host responses after intestinal transplantation. Their antigen targets remain unknown. The protocol was immunoSEQ multiplex PCR, while the TCRdb copy is restricted to in-frame clones and leaves out a portion. The table records tens of thousands of clones, over 85% of them present only once. The specimen was unstimulated CD8+ T cells sorted from spleen or lymph node cells, collected before intestinal transplant. The receptors stem from a human donor who received an intestinal transplant.

The genes are TRBV5-5 and TRBJ2-7; the match to TRBD2 covers 9 bases. The CDR3 runs to 15 residues. Per germline, CDR1 SGHKS and CDR2 YYEKEE (reference sequence). The J segment lost 2 bases and the V segment lost 4 bases, leaving 7 bases of the junction unmatched. CDR3 protein: CASSTALAGPYEQYF. In nucleotides, the CDR3 is TGTGCCAGCAGCACGGCACTAGCGGGCCCCTACGAGCAGTACTTC.

Comments on this clone: Other DNA sequences in the sample encode the same CDR3. The V call is TRBV11-2, the J call TRBJ2-7, with 7 bases that match TRBD1. Germline-derived CDR1 and CDR2 are SGHAT and FQNNGV. The trim removed 1 base at V and 1 base at J, leaving 16 bases unmatched. The CDR3 runs 19 residues. The CDR3 reads CASSLVVAGGRGSSYEQYF. CDR3 coding DNA: TGTGCCAGCAGCTTAGTGGTTGCAGGGGGAAGGGGGTCTTCCTACGAGCAGTACTTC. The variable domain in full, completed from reference TRBV11-2 and TRBJ2-7, reads EAGVAQSPRYKIIEKRQSVAFWCNPISGHATLYWYQQILGQGPKLLIQFQNNGVVDDSQLPKDRFSAERLKGVDSTLKIQPAKLEDSAVYLCASSLVVAGGRGSSYEQYFGPGTRLTVT.

This chain connects TRBV4-2 to TRBJ2-7; 7 bases are shared with TRBD2. V gave up 4 bases and J gave up 0 bases; unmatched junction bases: 3. CDR1 and CDR2 (germline): LGHNA, YNFKEQ. There are 14 residues in the CDR3. The CDR3 sequence is CASSPPGGSYEQYF. CDR3 DNA sequence: TGTGCCAGCAGCCCCCCGGGGGGCTCCTACGAGCAGTACTTC.

In this sample, this clone turned up once. The V gene is TRBV11-3, the J gene TRBJ2-4; possibly TRBD1 for D (5 bases). The V end was cut by 5 bases, the J end by 10 bases, with 12 bases between. This CDR3 has 12 amino acids. Germline V CDR1 and CDR2: SGHNT, YENEEA. CDR3 protein: CASSDSLQIQYF. The CDR3 DNA reads as TGTGCCAGCAGCGACAGCCTACAGATTCAGTACTTC.

This clone has just one count. The V and J genes are TRBV27 and TRBJ2-7, with 7 bases lining up with TRBD1. The CDR3 runs to 13 residues. Unmatched junction bases numbered 5, after V lost 6 bases and J lost 3 bases. Germline V gene sequence: CDR1 MNHEY, CDR2 SMNVEV (reference sequence). The CDR3 reads CASRNSGGYEQYF. CDR3 sequence (DNA): TGTGCCAGCAGAAACTCAGGGGGCTACGAGCAGTACTTC.

Only one count was recorded for this clone. V is TRBV7-9 and J is TRBJ2-1; 10 positions match TRBD2. This CDR3 has 14 residues. Unmatched junction bases numbered 4, after V lost 7 bases and J lost 4 bases. CDR1 and CDR2 (germline): SEHNR, FQNEAQ (reference sequence). The CDR3: CASTGSGRYNEQFF. The CDR3, as DNA: TGTGCCAGCACCGGTAGCGGGAGGTACAATGAGCAGTTCTTC.

The V and J genes are TRBV29-1 and TRBJ2-1; perhaps TRBD1 as D (6 bases). Germline lookup yields CDR1 SQVTM and CDR2 ANQGSEA. There are 12 residues in the CDR3. The V gene lost 7 bases and the J gene lost 9 bases, with 16 bases spanning the gap. CDR3 loop: CSAVTQGAEQFF. The CDR3 DNA is TGCAGCGCTGTGACACAGGGCGCTGAGCAGTTCTTC.

This chain joins TRBV19 and TRBJ2-1, with D maybe TRBD2 (6 bases). The V end was cut by 0 bases, the J end by 3 bases, with 12 bases between. This CDR3 contains 16 residues. The V gene's germline CDR1 is LNHDA and CDR2 SQIVND (reference sequence). The CDR3 DNA is TGTGCCAGTAGTATAGAGGTGGGAGGCTTCTACAATGAGCAGTTCTTC. This gives the protein CASSIEVGGFYNEQFF.

The rearrangement joins TRBV7-9 to TRBJ2-1, with D perhaps TRBD1 or TRBD2 (6 bases each). V gave up 5 bases and J gave up 7 bases, with 18 bases separating them. The CDR3 runs to 15 residues. Looked up from germline, CDR1 is SEHNR and CDR2 is FQNEAQ (reference sequence). CDR3 region: CASSPREAGENEQFF. The CDR3, as DNA: TGTGCCAGCAGCCCCAGGGAGGCAGGGGAGAATGAGCAGTTCTTC.

The chain couples TRBV7-9 to TRBJ2-7, with 12 bases aligning to TRBD1. The ends lost 5 bases at V and 7 bases at J; junction bases unmatched: 6. Germline CDR1 is SEHNR and CDR2 is FQNEAQ (reference sequence). CDR3 size: 14 residues. CDR3 nucleotides: TGTGCCAGCAGCAAGCGGGACAGGGGGCTAGAGCAGTACTTC. Protein product: CASSKRDRGLEQYF.

The rearrangement joins TRBV10-2 to TRBJ1-4; 9 bases match TRBD1. In germline, CDR1 is WSHSY, CDR2 SAAADI. The CDR3 length is 13 residues. V was clipped by 8 bases and J by 8 bases; unmatched bases: 6. CDR3 protein: CASAGTGNEKLFF. The DNA of the CDR3 is TGCGCCAGCGCCGGGACAGGGAACGAAAAACTGTTTTTT.

This clone was observed a single time. The rearrangement joins TRBV7-9 to TRBJ1-2; tentative D call: TRBD1 (6 bases). The CDR3 runs 13 residues. Germline assignment: CDR1 SEHNR and CDR2 FQNEAQ (reference sequence). V shed 6 bases and J shed 1 base, with 9 bases lying between them. The CDR3 nucleotides are TGTGCCAGCAGTCAGGGGAGTAACTATGGCTACACCTTC. This gives the protein CASSQGSNYGYTF.

In its sample, this clone was seen once. The J gene is TRBJ1-5, the V gene TRBV4-1, with a weak D call TRBD1 (5 bases). The V gene lost 2 bases and the J gene lost 7 bases, with 12 bases spanning the gap. The germline V gene encodes CDR1 MGHRA and CDR2 YSYEKL. The length of the CDR3 is 14 residues. The CDR3 DNA sequence: TGCGCCAGCAGCCAAAGCGCCAGGGTACAGCCCCAGCATTTT. Translation gives CASSQSARVQPQHF.

The V and J genes are TRBV5-1 and TRBJ1-1, with no clear D. CDR1 is SGHRS and CDR2 is YFSETQ in the germline V gene. The CDR3 consists of 15 residues. V dropped 2 bases and J dropped 4 bases, with 15 bases sitting between them. The CDR3 DNA reads TGCGCCAGCAGCTTTACCAGGAGATACGGCACTGAAGCTTTCTTT. It encodes CASSFTRRYGTEAFF.

The genes are TRBV27 and TRBJ1-5, with a tentative D call TRBD1 (5 bases). Germline V gene sequence: CDR1 MNHEY, CDR2 SMNVEV (reference sequence). The CDR3 is made up of 13 amino acids. V was pared by 6 bases and J by 9 bases, with 15 bases between. The CDR3 DNA sequence: TGTGCCAGCAGCCCCCTGGGGGGAAGGCCCCAGCATTTT. This codes for CASSPLGGRPQHF.

Written as DNA, the CDR3 is TGTGCCAGCAGTTTCGTTCAAACTCCCCATTCACCCCTCCACTTT. Amino acids: CASSFVQTPHSPLHF. The rearrangement links TRBV28 to TRBJ1-6; the D is unclear. The CDR3 is made up of 15 amino acids. The germline CDR1 and CDR2 sequences are MDHEN and SYDVKM. V lost 3 bases and J 8 bases, leaving 14 bases between the germline ends.

The rearrangement links TRBV25-1 to TRBJ2-2, with TRBD1 matching over 9 bases. Germline V gene lookup returns CDR1 MGHDK and CDR2 SYGVNS. The junction had 3 bases not matched to a gene; V was cut back by 3 bases and J by 1 base. The CDR3 has 16 residues. The CDR3 sequence is CASSDTGGENTGELFF. DNA of the CDR3: TGTGCCAGCAGTGACACAGGGGGCGAGAACACCGGGGAGCTGTTTTTT.

This clone has more than one count but fewer than ten. This sequence joins TRBV5-4 and TRBJ1-3; D not resolved. Per germline, CDR1 SGHNT and CDR2 YYREEE (reference sequence). The ends were cut back, 0 bases at V and 0 bases at J, with 7 bases in the middle. This CDR3 is built from 15 residues. This CDR3 is CASSLGRSSGNTIYF. Here the CDR3 DNA reads TGTGCCAGCAGCTTGGGCAGGTCCTCTGGAAACACCATATATTTT.

This chain uses TRBV6-5 with TRBJ2-7; TRBD1 might be the D (5 bases). Germline values: CDR1 MNHEY, CDR2 SVGAGI. Deletions cut 5 bases from V and 3 bases from J, with 14 bases between. This CDR3 is 14 amino acids long. The CDR3 coding sequence is TGTGCCAGCAGTCTATCTATCAGGGTCTACGAGCAGTACTTC. It specifies CASSLSIRVYEQYF.

DNA of the CDR3: TGTGCCAGCAGTACTAGCGGGACCACCTACGAGCAGTACTTC. Its protein product is CASSTSGTTYEQYF. The chain links TRBV6-6 to TRBJ2-7; 10 bases line up with TRBD2. This CDR3 contains 14 residues. Unmatched junction bases numbered 3, after V lost 5 bases and J lost 2 bases. Germline CDR1 is MNHNY and CDR2 is SVGAGI (reference sequence).

This sequence joins TRBV10-2 and TRBJ1-1; D unclear. Germline CDR1 and CDR2: WSHSY and SAAADI. The CDR3 has 11 amino acids. The V and J ends lost 7 bases and 4 bases respectively, with 7 bases between them. CDR3 sequence reads: CASTTGTEAFF. The CDR3 DNA is TGCGCCAGCACAACGGGCACTGAAGCTTTCTTT.

The V call is TRBV27, the J call TRBJ1-3; 9 bases are shared with TRBD1. V was pared by 5 bases and J by 7 bases, with 6 bases of the junction left unmatched. Germline values: CDR1 MNHEY, CDR2 SMNVEV (reference sequence). The CDR3 runs 14 residues. In DNA form, the CDR3 reads TGTGCCAGCAGTCGGACAGGGGAGGCGAACACCATATATTTT. This encodes CASSRTGEANTIYF.

This clone was recorded once. This sequence joins TRBV5-4 and TRBJ2-3, with 7 positions matching TRBD2. Germline V lookup: CDR1 SGHNT, CDR2 YYREEE (reference sequence). This CDR3 contains 15 residues. The V segment lost 4 bases and the J segment 2 bases; nucleotides outside the gene matches: 7. The CDR3 DNA is TGTGCCAGCAGCCTAGGGACTATTAACACAGATACGCAGTATTTT. It is translated as CASSLGTINTDTQYF.

V is TRBV5-1 and J is TRBJ1-1; TRBD1 matches 8 bases. The germline V gene has CDR1 SGHRS and CDR2 YFSETQ. The CDR3 contains 16 residues. V was clipped by 4 bases and J by 6 bases; unmatched bases: 14. CDR3: CASSDRGQGISAEAFF. The CDR3 DNA is TGCGCCAGCAGCGACCGTGGACAGGGAATTTCGGCTGAAGCTTTCTTT.